This T cell receptor beta chain was captured by sequencing in a study of CD8+CD57+ T cells in acquired aplastic anemia. Germline values: CDR1 LNHDA, CDR2 SQIVND (reference sequence). The CDR3 has 18 residues. TCR beta VDJ and CDR3 were profiled, and genomic DNA was the template. TCRdb reprocessed the reads via MiXCR and lists one record per CDR3 protein. Among 150,000 to 200,000 distinct CDR3 sequences listed, around 43% were seen once. A word on this clonotype: One end of the junction does not line up with germline, which may come from a read error.

In patients chosen for sequencing, flow cytometry had shown CD8+CD57+ cell expansion. The sample comprised sorted CD4+, CD8+, or CD8+CD57+ T cells (not recorded which) from PBMCs. This clonotype was sampled from a human donor with aplastic anemia. This rearrangement joins TRBV19 to TRBJ2-1; tentatively, D is TRBD1 or TRBD2 (6 bases each). The CDR3 loop is CASSIDPWRGASHNEQFF. The CDR3 region has the DNA TGTGCCAGTAGTATAGATCCTTGGAGGGGGGCCTCCCACAATGAGCAGTTCTTC.